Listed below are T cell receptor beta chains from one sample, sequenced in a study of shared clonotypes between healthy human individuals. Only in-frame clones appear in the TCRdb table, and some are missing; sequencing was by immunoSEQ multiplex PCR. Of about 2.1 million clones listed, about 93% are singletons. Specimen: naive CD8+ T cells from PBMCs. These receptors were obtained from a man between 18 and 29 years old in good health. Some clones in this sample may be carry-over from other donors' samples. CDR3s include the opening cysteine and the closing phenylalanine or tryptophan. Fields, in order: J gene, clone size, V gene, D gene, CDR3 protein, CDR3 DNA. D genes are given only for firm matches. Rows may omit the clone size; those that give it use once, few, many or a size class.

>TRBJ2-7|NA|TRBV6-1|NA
CASSGPSGHRPHEQYF
TGTGCCAGCAGTGGTCCTTCGGGACATCGGCCCCACGAGCAGTACTTC
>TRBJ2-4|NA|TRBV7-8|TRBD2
CASSSLAGAAKNIQYF
TGTGCCAGCAGCTCACTAGCGGGAGCCGCCAAAAACATTCAGTACTTC
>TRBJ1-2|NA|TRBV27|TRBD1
CASSFQGANYGYTF
TGTGCCAGCAGTTTTCAGGGGGCTAACTATGGCTACACCTTC
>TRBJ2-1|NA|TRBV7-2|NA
CASSLMGNEQFF
TGTGCCAGCAGCTTAATGGGCAATGAGCAGTTCTTC
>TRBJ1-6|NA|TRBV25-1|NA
CASSELLYNSPLHF
TGTGCCAGCAGTGAATTGTTGTATAATTCACCCCTCCACTTT
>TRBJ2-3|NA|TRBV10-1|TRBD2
CASSASSGRGGDTQYF
TGCGCCAGCAGTGCGTCTAGCGGGAGGGGTGGAGATACGCAGTATTTT
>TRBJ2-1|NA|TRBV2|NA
CASSEGGRAYNEQFF
TGTGCCAGCAGTGAGGGGGGACGGGCCTACAATGAGCAGTTCTTC
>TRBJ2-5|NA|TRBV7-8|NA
CASSLEGSSRGTQYF
TGTGCCAGCAGCTTAGAAGGAAGTAGTAGGGGGACCCAGTACTTC
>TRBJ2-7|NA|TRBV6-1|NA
CASSEKGTRYEQYF
TGTGCCAGCAGTGAAAAGGGGACCCGCTACGAGCAGTACTTC
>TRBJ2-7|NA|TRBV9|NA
CASSVDDYEQYF
TGTGCCAGCAGCGTAGATGACTACGAGCAGTACTTC
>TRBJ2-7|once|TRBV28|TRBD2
CASSLYAGGSYEQYF
TGTGCCAGCAGTTTATATGCGGGGGGCTCCTACGAGCAGTACTTC
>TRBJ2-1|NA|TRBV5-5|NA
CASSPPGNEQFF
TGTGCCAGCAGCCCCCCGGGGAATGAGCAGTTCTTC
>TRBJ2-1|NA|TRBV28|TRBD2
CASSLRGTSGLREQFF
TGTGCCAGCAGTTTACGGGGGACTAGCGGTTTACGGGAGCAGTTCTTC
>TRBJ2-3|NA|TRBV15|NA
CATSREGSSTDTQYF
TGTGCCACCAGCAGAGAGGGCTCCTCCACAGATACGCAGTATTTT
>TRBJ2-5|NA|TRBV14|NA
CASSPKGSPAQETQYF
TGTGCCAGCAGCCCTAAAGGGTCCCCTGCGCAAGAGACCCAGTACTTC
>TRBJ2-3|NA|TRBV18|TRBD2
CASSPTPGLAGPEDTQYF
TGTGCCAGCTCACCTACCCCGGGACTAGCGGGACCTGAAGATACGCAGTATTTT
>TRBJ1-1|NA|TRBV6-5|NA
CASSYSKSNTEAFF
TGTGCCAGCAGTTACTCGAAAAGCAACACTGAAGCTTTCTTT
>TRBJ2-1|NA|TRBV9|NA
CASSAGLSDEQFF
TGTGCCAGCAGCGCGGGACTTTCGGATGAGCAGTTCTTC
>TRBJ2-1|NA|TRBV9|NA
CASRGNNEQFF
TGTGCCAGCAGGGGGAACAATGAGCAGTTCTTC
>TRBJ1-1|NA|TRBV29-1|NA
CSVPSPVGHPTEAFF
TGCAGCGTACCATCCCCCGTGGGACATCCCACTGAAGCTTTCTTT
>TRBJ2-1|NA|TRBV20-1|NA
CSEEAYNEQFF
TGCAGTGAGGAGGCCTACAATGAGCAGTTCTTC
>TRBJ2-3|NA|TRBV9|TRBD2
CASSERDPDTDTQYF
TGTGCCAGCAGCGAGCGGGACCCGGACACAGATACGCAGTATTTT
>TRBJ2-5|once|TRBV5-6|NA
CASSLGAGLETQYF
TGTGCCAGCAGCTTGGGGGCAGGGCTAGAGACCCAGTACTTC
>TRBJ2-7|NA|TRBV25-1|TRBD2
CASRATGGGNEQYF
TGTGCCAGCAGAGCGACAGGCGGGGGGAACGAGCAGTACTTC
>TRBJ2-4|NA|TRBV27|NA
CASQGGTLAKNIQYF
TGTGCCAGTCAAGGGGGGACCCTAGCCAAAAACATTCAGTACTTC
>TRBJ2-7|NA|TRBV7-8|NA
CASSLEAGPYEQYF
TGTGCCAGCAGCTTAGAGGCAGGGCCCTACGAGCAGTACTTC
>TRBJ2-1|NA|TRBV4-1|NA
CASSQAQRGNEQFF
TGCGCCAGCAGCCAAGCCCAACGAGGCAATGAGCAGTTCTTC
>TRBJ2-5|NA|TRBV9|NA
CASSVAQGQETQYF
TGTGCCAGCAGCGTAGCCCAGGGACAAGAGACCCAGTACTTC
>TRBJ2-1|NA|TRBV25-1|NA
CASSEGDSRRSSYNEQFF
TGTGCCAGCAGTGAAGGAGACAGCCGTAGGAGCTCCTACAATGAGCAGTTCTTC
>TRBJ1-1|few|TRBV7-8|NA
CASSLQGTNTEAFF
TGTGCCAGCAGCTTACAGGGGACGAACACTGAAGCTTTCTTT
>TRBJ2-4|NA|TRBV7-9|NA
CASSEGSGQNVGIQYF
TGTGCCAGCAGCGAGGGGTCTGGACAGAATGTAGGGATTCAGTACTTC
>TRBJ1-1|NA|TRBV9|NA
CASSGTEGGRMNTEAFF
TGTGCCAGCAGCGGAACGGAGGGCGGGAGGATGAACACTGAAGCTTTCTTT
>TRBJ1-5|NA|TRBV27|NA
CASSLSWKLGSNQPQHF
TGTGCCAGCAGTTTATCGTGGAAACTGGGTAGCAATCAGCCCCAGCATTTT
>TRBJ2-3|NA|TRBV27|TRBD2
CASSPLSGTSTDTQYF
TGTGCCAGCAGTCCCCTGAGCGGGACTAGCACAGATACGCAGTATTTT
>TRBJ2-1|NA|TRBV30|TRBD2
CAWSVRLAGVVNEQFF
TGTGCCTGGAGTGTACGGTTAGCGGGAGTTGTTAATGAGCAGTTCTTC
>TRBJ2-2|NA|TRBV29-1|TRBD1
CSVVGAGQGFGELFF
TGCAGCGTTGTTGGGGCGGGACAGGGGTTCGGGGAGCTGTTTTTT
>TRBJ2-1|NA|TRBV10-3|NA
CATRAELNNEQFF
TGTGCCACCAGGGCGGAGCTCAACAATGAGCAGTTCTTC
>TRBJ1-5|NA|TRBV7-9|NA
CASSLGGQPQHF
TGTGCCAGCAGCTTAGGGGGTCAGCCCCAGCATTTT
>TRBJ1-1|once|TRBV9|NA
CASSVGGMGTEAFF
TGTGCCAGCAGCGTAGGGGGGATGGGGACTGAAGCTTTCTTT
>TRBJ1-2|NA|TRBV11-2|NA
CASSLAVGGANYGYTF
TGTGCCAGCAGCTTAGCCGTGGGGGGAGCAAACTATGGCTACACCTTC
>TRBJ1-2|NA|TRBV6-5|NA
CASSYSGTKRSYGYTF
TGTGCCAGCAGTTATTCCGGGACAAAACGCTCCTATGGCTACACCTTC
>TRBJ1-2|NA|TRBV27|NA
CASSLYFGTYSGYTF
TGTGCCAGCAGTTTATATTTTGGCACCTATAGCGGCTACACCTTC
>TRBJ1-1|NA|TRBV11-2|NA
CASSLGAITEAFF
TGTGCCAGCAGCTTAGGGGCGATCACTGAAGCTTTCTTT
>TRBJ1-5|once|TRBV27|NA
CASSLRGRSREPQHF
TGTGCCAGCAGTTTAAGAGGGAGAAGCAGGGAGCCCCAGCATTTT
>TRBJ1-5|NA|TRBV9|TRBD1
CASSVERGDRGRPEYSNQPQHF
TGTGCCAGCAGCGTAGAACGGGGGGACAGGGGACGGCCCGAATATAGCAATCAGCCCCAGCATTTT
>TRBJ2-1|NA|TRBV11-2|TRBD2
CASSFSGDAYNEQFF
TGTGCCAGCAGCTTTAGCGGGGACGCCTACAATGAGCAGTTCTTC
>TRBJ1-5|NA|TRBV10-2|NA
CASKTGGNQPQHF
TGCGCCAGCAAGACCGGTGGTAATCAGCCCCAGCATTTT
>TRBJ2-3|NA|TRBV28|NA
CASSPKGGTDTQYF
TGTGCCAGCAGTCCAAAAGGTGGCACAGATACGCAGTATTTT
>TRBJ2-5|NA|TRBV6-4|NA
CASTRAQYF
TGTGCCAGCACGAGGGCCCAGTACTTC
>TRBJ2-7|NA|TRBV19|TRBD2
CASSTLRLAGSYYEQYF
TGTGCCAGTAGTACTCTGAGACTAGCGGGTAGTTACTACGAGCAGTACTTC
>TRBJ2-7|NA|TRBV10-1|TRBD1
CASSAGQGEQYF
TGCGCCAGCAGTGCCGGACAGGGTGAGCAGTACTTC
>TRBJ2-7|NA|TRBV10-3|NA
CAISPGTTHYEQYF
TGTGCCATCAGCCCCGGGACAACACACTACGAGCAGTACTTC
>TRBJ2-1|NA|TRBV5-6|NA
CASSQGGSYNEQFF
TGTGCCAGCAGCCAGGGTGGGAGCTACAATGAGCAGTTCTTC
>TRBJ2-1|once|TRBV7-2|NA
CASSFELGYNEQFF
TGTGCCAGCAGCTTTGAGCTAGGCTACAATGAGCAGTTCTTC